This T cell receptor (beta chain) emerged from a study of CD8 T cells in ankylosing spondylitis. General study findings and limits: Reportedly, significant enrichment of disease-linked clones occurred in matched ankylosing spondylitis synovial fluid. Made up of roughly 8 highly homologous variants, a TCR beta motif appeared characteristic of ankylosing spondylitis blood. Reports of some motif variants in reactive arthritis synovial fluid and blood predate this one.

The CDR3 loop spans 16 amino acids. The germline V gene encodes CDR1 SGHTA and CDR2 FQGNSA. V was clipped by 5 bases and J by 4 bases, with 18 bases between them. Researchers built TCR beta libraries using quantitative 5'-RACE with molecular barcodes. Each CDR3 protein gets one entry after TCRdb re-called the 5' RACE reads with MiXCR. The sample lists over 600,000 distinct CDR3 sequences; 15% to 20% were seen once. This clonotype was seen once. Antigen specificity is unknown. The chain joins TRBV7-2 to TRBJ2-1; D gene unclear. This clonotype originated in a male donor with ankylosing spondylitis. The sequencing input was blood, either unsorted or a sorted T cell fraction (not recorded which). This chain's CDR3 is CASSLTPRGVYNEQFF. In DNA form, the CDR3 reads TGTGCCAGCAGCCTAACACCCAGAGGAGTGTACAATGAGCAGTTCTTC.